This is a list of T cell receptor beta chains from one sample in a study of regulatory T cells in long-lasting Graves disease. One entry per CDR3 protein, called by TCRdb with MiXCR from the multiplex PCR reads. This sample has 550,000 or so distinct CDR3 sequences, with more than 10% found just once. These same records also appear under a second study, on T cells in Graves' hyperthyroidism and ophthalmopathy.

Sample: peripheral blood mononuclear cells (PBMCs), taken at new diagnosis, from a patient treated with antithyroid drugs. The receptor source for this set is a woman under 40 with Graves disease. Each CDR3 is given with its conserved first and last residue. D genes are given only for firm matches. Size tells how often a clone was seen (once, few, many) or the class of an expanded clone, and some rows leave it out.

d_gene | j_gene | v_gene | abundance | CDR3aa | CDR3nt
. | TRBJ2-5 | TRBV11-2 | many | CASSHTPETQYF | TGTGCCAGCAGCCATACCCCAGAGACCCAGTACTTC
. | TRBJ1-2 | TRBV5-1 | . | CASSLAGEQWYGYTF | TGCGCCAGCAGCTTGGCCGGGGAGCAGTGGTATGGCTACACCTTC
. | TRBJ2-3 | TRBV24-1 | many | CATSTFWADTQYF | TGTGCCACCAGTACCTTCTGGGCAGATACGCAGTATTTT
. | TRBJ1-1 | TRBV7-7 | many | CASSSDKNTEAFF | TGTGCCAGCTCATCTGACAAGAACACTGAAGCTTTCTTT
. | TRBJ1-2 | TRBV2 | many | CASSEEGPSLYGYTF | TGTGCCAGCAGTGAAGAGGGACCCTCGCTATATGGCTACACCTTC
TRBD1 | TRBJ2-1 | TRBV5-1 | . | CASSRTGGLYNEQFF | TGCGCCAGCAGCCGAACAGGGGGTCTTTACAATGAGCAGTTCTTC
TRBD1 | TRBJ1-5 | TRBV6-2/TRBV6-3 | many | CASSDRDRGDQPQHF | TGTGCCAGCAGTGACCGGGACAGGGGAGACCAGCCCCAGCATTTT
TRBD1 | TRBJ1-2 | TRBV5-6 | few | CASSLTGQGTHGYTF | TGTGCCAGCAGCTTAACGGGACAGGGGACTCATGGCTACACCTTC
TRBD2 | TRBJ2-1 | TRBV11-2 | many | CASSPTSGSYEQFF | TGTGCCAGCAGCCCGACTAGCGGGAGTTATGAGCAGTTCTTC
TRBD2 | TRBJ2-1 | TRBV19 | few | CASSIAPGGRFPFF | TGTGCCAGTAGCATCGCCCCTGGCGGGAGGTTTCCGTTCTTC
TRBD1 | TRBJ1-1 | TRBV30 | many | CAWSVLWQGANTEAFF | TGTGCCTGGAGTGTACTCTGGCAGGGGGCGAACACTGAAGCTTTCTTT
TRBD2 | TRBJ2-1 | TRBV10-2 | many | CASKEREGSYNEQFF | TGCGCCAGCAAAGAGCGGGAGGGTTCCTACAATGAGCAGTTCTTC
. | TRBJ1-2 | TRBV11-2 | many | CASSSIQGWGYGYTF | TGTGCCAGCAGCAGCATACAGGGTTGGGGCTATGGCTACACCTTC
. | TRBJ2-3 | TRBV20-1 | many | CSGARSHDTQYF | TGCAGTGGTGCGAGGTCACACGATACGCAGTATTTT
. | TRBJ1-5 | TRBV6-2/TRBV6-3 | few | CASTGTSNQPQHF | TGTGCCAGCACCGGGACTAGCAATCAGCCCCAGCATTTT
TRBD1 | TRBJ1-2 | TRBV6-1 | many | CASRLQGALNYGYTF | TGTGCCAGCAGACTACAGGGGGCCCTGAACTATGGCTACACCTTC
. | TRBJ2-4 | TRBV20-1 | . | CSAISPGSNIQYF | TGCAGTGCTATCAGCCCGGGGTCAAACATTCAGTACTTC
. | TRBJ2-7 | TRBV12-3/TRBV12-4 | . | CASSFDVGAYEQYF | TGTGCCAGCAGTTTTGACGTAGGGGCTTACGAGCAGTACTTC
TRBD2 | TRBJ2-5 | TRBV4-2 | few | CASSQGSGRIQETQYF | TGTGCCAGCAGCCAAGGTAGCGGGAGGATTCAAGAGACCCAGTACTTC
. | TRBJ2-1 | TRBV18 | many | CASSPLDEQFF | TGTGCCAGCTCACCACTCGATGAGCAGTTCTTC
. | TRBJ1-6 | TRBV18 | many | CASSPIQGSASPLHF | TGTGCCAGCTCACCGATTCAGGGTTCAGCCTCACCCCTCCACTTT
TRBD2 | TRBJ2-7 | TRBV6-2/TRBV6-3 | many | CASSYSGTSGRSPYEQYF | TGTGCCAGCAGTTACTCCGGGACTAGCGGGAGATCCCCCTACGAGCAGTACTTC
TRBD2 | TRBJ2-7 | TRBV6-1 | many | CASSPREGPSYEQYF | TGTGCCAGCAGTCCAAGGGAGGGTCCCAGTTACGAGCAGTACTTC
TRBD2 | TRBJ2-7 | TRBV4-1 | many | CASSQDPGLLYEQYF | TGCGCCAGCAGCCAGGACCCGGGACTACTCTACGAGCAGTACTTC
. | TRBJ2-4 | TRBV11-2 | . | CASSSTGTTAKDIQYF | TGTGCCAGCAGCTCGACAGGGACTACAGCGAAAGACATTCAGTACTTC
. | TRBJ2-6 | TRBV5-5 | many | CASSWDAGANVLTF | TGTGCCAGCAGCTGGGACGCTGGGGCCAACGTCCTGACTTTC
. | TRBJ1-2 | TRBV2 | . | CASSEWAVGYGYTF | TGTGCCAGCAGTGAATGGGCCGTGGGCTATGGCTACACCTTC
. | TRBJ1-3 | TRBV24-1 | many | CATSGPPGNTIYF | TGTGCCACCAGCGGACCGCCTGGAAACACCATATATTTT
. | TRBJ1-5 | TRBV24-1 | many | CATSDLHDISNQPQHF | TGTGCCACCAGTGATTTGCACGACATCTCTAATCAGCCCCAGCATTTT
. | TRBJ2-1 | TRBV12-3/TRBV12-4 | . | CASSLGSHGGINEQFF | TGTGCCAGCAGTTTAGGGTCTCATGGGGGCATTAATGAGCAGTTCTTC
TRBD1 | TRBJ1-5 | TRBV20-1 | many | CSASNTWGQGQKQPQHF | TGCAGTGCTAGTAATACTTGGGGACAGGGTCAAAAGCAGCCCCAGCATTTT